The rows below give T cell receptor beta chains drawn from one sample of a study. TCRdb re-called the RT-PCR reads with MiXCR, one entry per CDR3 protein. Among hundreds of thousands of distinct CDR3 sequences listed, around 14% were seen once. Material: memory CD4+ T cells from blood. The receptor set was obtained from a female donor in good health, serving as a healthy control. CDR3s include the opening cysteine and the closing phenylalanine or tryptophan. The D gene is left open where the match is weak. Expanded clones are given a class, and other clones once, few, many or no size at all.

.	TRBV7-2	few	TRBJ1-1	CASSLAPEAFF	TGTGCCAGCAGCTTGGCCCCAGAGGCTTTCTTT
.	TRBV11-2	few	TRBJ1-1	CASSLDLNPVIRYAFF	TGTGCCAGCAGCTTAGATCTAAACCCGGTCATTCGCTACGCTTTCTTT
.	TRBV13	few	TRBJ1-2	CASSRDGGSYGYTF	TGTGCCAGCAGCCGGGACGGCGGCTCTTATGGCTACACCTTC
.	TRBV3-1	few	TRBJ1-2	CASSHGRDNGYTF	TGTGCCAGCAGCCACGGCAGGGACAATGGCTACACCTTC
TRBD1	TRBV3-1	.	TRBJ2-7	CASSPGPDRETYEQYF	TGTGCCAGCAGCCCAGGGCCCGACAGGGAAACCTACGAGCAGTACTTC
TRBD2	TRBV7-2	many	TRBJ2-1	CASSLLAGGTEQFF	TGTGCCAGCAGCTTACTAGCGGGAGGAACTGAGCAGTTCTTC
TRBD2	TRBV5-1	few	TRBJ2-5	CASSLLTSGGETQYF	TGCGCCAGCAGCCTGCTGACTAGCGGGGGAGAGACCCAGTACTTC
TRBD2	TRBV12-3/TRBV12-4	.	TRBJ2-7	CASSRRGAGGSHEQYF	TGTGCCAGCAGCCGCAGGGGGGCGGGAGGGAGCCACGAGCAGTACTTC
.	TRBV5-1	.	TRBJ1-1	CASSLSQQGAAFF	TGCGCCAGCAGCTTGTCACAACAGGGTGCAGCTTTCTTT
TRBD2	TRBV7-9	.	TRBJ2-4	CASSPRLAGLNIQYF	TGTGCCAGCAGCCCAAGACTAGCGGGACTAAACATTCAGTACTTC
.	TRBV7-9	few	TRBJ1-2	CASSFEGGHYGYTF	TGTGCCAGCAGCTTTGAGGGCGGCCACTATGGCTACACCTTC
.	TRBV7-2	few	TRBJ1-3	CASSLVQSSGNTIYF	TGTGCCAGCAGCTTAGTACAGAGCTCTGGAAACACCATATATTTT
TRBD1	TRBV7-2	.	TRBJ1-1	CASSRDRAAAFF	TGTGCCAGCAGCCGGGACAGGGCGGCGGCTTTCTTT
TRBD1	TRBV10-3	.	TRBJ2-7	CAISAGQGSIYEQYF	TGTGCCATCAGTGCCGGACAGGGGAGTATCTACGAGCAGTACTTC
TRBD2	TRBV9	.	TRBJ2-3	CASSERPSGGSTDTQYF	TGTGCCAGCAGCGAGAGACCGAGCGGGGGGTCTACAGATACGCAGTATTTT
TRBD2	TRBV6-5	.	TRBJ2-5	CANSYSIGTSRETQYF	TGTGCCAACAGTTACTCGATCGGGACTAGTAGGGAGACCCAGTACTTC
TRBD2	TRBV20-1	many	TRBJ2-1	CSARTSGIYVDEQFF	TGCAGTGCTAGAACTAGCGGGATTTACGTCGATGAGCAGTTCTTC
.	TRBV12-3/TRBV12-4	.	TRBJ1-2	CASRLTNYGYTF	TGTGCCAGCAGATTGACTAACTATGGCTACACCTTC
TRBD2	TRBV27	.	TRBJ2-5	CASSLQAGGPEMTQYF	TGTGCCAGCAGTTTACAAGCGGGAGGGCCTGAAATGACCCAGTACTTC
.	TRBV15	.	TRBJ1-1	CATSRDVGGSAFF	TGTGCCACCAGCAGAGATGTAGGGGGGAGTGCTTTCTTT
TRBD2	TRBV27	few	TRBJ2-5	CASGNGLAGMETQYF	TGTGCCAGCGGAAATGGACTAGCGGGAATGGAGACCCAGTACTTC
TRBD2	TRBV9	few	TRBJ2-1	CASSSSLGRASGLNEQFF	TGTGCCAGCAGCTCCTCTCTTGGCCGGGCTAGCGGGTTGAATGAGCAGTTCTTC
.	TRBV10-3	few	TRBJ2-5	CAISESRELGETQYF	TGTGCCATCAGTGAGTCCCGGGAGCTAGGGGAGACCCAGTACTTC
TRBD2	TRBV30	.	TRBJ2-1	CAWSVGLADEQFF	TGTGCCTGGAGTGTAGGGCTAGCGGACGAGCAGTTCTTC
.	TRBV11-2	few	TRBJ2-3	CASSGPGPADTQYF	TGTGCCAGCAGCGGACCGGGACCCGCAGATACGCAGTATTTT
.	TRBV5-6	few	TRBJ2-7	CASSLAAQLGEQYF	TGTGCCAGCAGCTTGGCGGCACAACTAGGAGAGCAGTACTTC
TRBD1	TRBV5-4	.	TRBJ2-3	CAASQGQHTDTQYF	TGTGCCGCATCACAGGGGCAGCACACAGATACGCAGTATTTT